These T cell receptor beta chains were read from a single sample in a study of shared clonotypes between healthy human individuals. Sequencing used immunoSEQ multiplex PCR; TCRdb keeps in-frame clones, though not all of them. The sample contains approximately 1.5 million clones, 95% to 99% of which appear only once. Sequenced: naive CD4+ T cells sorted from blood. The receptors stem from a man between 25 and 39 years old in good health. Each CDR3 is given with its conserved first and last residue. The order of the fields is J gene, clone size, V gene, D gene, CDR3 DNA, CDR3 protein. D genes are given only for firm matches. Expanded clones are given a class, and other clones once, few, many or no size at all.

TRBJ2-1	NA	TRBV2	NA	TGTGCCAGCAGTGAACCCATTAGGGACAAAAACAATGAGCAGTTCTTC	CASSEPIRDKNNEQFF
TRBJ2-7	NA	TRBV29-1	NA	TGCAGCGTTTTACGTCTGGCAGGGGTTTCCTACGAGCAGTACTTC	CSVLRLAGVSYEQYF
TRBJ1-5	NA	TRBV6-1	NA	TGTGCCAGCAGTACAGCCTCTTCTCGTCAGCCCCAGCATTTT	CASSTASSRQPQHF
TRBJ2-3	NA	TRBV7-2	TRBD2	TGTGCCAGCAGCGTAGCGGGAGTTAACACAGATACGCAGTATTTT	CASSVAGVNTDTQYF
TRBJ2-2	NA	TRBV28	NA	TGTGCCAGCAGCCTGAGGACAGCTAACACCGGGGAGCTGTTTTTT	CASSLRTANTGELFF
TRBJ1-5	NA	TRBV28	NA	TGTGCCAGCAGTTTGTGGGGTAGCAATCAGCCCCAGCATTTT	CASSLWGSNQPQHF
TRBJ2-7	NA	TRBV27	NA	TGTGCCAGCAGTTTGCAGGGGATCCAGTACGAGCAGTACTTC	CASSLQGIQYEQYF
TRBJ2-1	NA	TRBV14	TRBD2	TGTGCCAGCAGCCAAGACGCGCTAGCGGGCCTGGGGGACAATGAGCAGTTCTTC	CASSQDALAGLGDNEQFF
TRBJ2-3	NA	TRBV6-6	TRBD2	TGTGCCAGCAGTCTCCGGGACTATAGCACAGATACGCAGTATTTT	CASSLRDYSTDTQYF
TRBJ1-2	NA	TRBV5-1	NA	TGCGCCAGCAGCTTGGAGGGGTCCTATGGCTACACCTTC	CASSLEGSYGYTF
TRBJ2-3	NA	TRBV7-9	NA	TGTGCCAGCAGCTTAGTATCAGATACGCAGTATTTT	CASSLVSDTQYF
TRBJ2-7	NA	TRBV18	TRBD2	TGTGCCAGCTCACCTGTTCGAGCGGGAGGGAGCTCCTACGAGCAGTACTTC	CASSPVRAGGSSYEQYF
TRBJ2-5	NA	TRBV29-1	TRBD1	TGCAGCGCGACAGGGCGGTCCCCTGAGACCCAGTACTTC	CSATGRSPETQYF
TRBJ2-2	NA	TRBV10-3	TRBD2	TGTGCCGCCTTAGCCGGACTAGCGGGAACCGGGGAGCTGTTTTTT	CAALAGLAGTGELFF
TRBJ2-7	NA	TRBV28	TRBD2	TGTGCCAGCAGCGAACCCAAGCGGGGGGCCTACGAGCAGTACTTC	CASSEPKRGAYEQYF
TRBJ2-1	once	TRBV10-3	NA	TGTGCCATCAGTGAGTCTCTTCGGCAGCAAATGAAGTTATACAATGAGCAGTTCTTC	CAISESLRQQMKLYNEQFF
TRBJ2-4	NA	TRBV29-1	NA	TGCAGCGCTACGGGACACCAAGGAGCCAAAAACATTCAGTACTTC	CSATGHQGAKNIQYF
TRBJ2-7	once	TRBV27	TRBD1	TGTGCCAGCAGGGACAGGGGTCCCCCCTACGAGCAGTACTTC	CASRDRGPPYEQYF
TRBJ2-7	once	TRBV2	TRBD1	TGTGCCAGCAGTCGGACAGGAACCTACGAGCAGTACTTC	CASSRTGTYEQYF
TRBJ1-2	NA	TRBV28	NA	TGTGCCAGCAGTATAAACCCCCGGGGCAGGAAGGATGGCTACACCTTC	CASSINPRGRKDGYTF
TRBJ2-3	NA	TRBV27	TRBD2	TGTGCCAGCAGCTCTCAGGGAGGGAAGGACCGAGATACGCAGTATTTT	CASSSQGGKDRDTQYF
TRBJ2-3	NA	TRBV10-3	NA	TGTGCCATCAGAGACTGGGGGTTAAGCACAGATACGCAGTATTTT	CAIRDWGLSTDTQYF
TRBJ2-1	NA	TRBV6-5	NA	TGTGCCAGCAGTTCGCCAGGGGTTTACAATGAGCAGTTCTTC	CASSSPGVYNEQFF
TRBJ2-7	NA	TRBV6-1	NA	TGTGCCAGCAGTGGCTCGGACAGCTCCGTTGAGCAGTACTTC	CASSGSDSSVEQYF
TRBJ2-6	NA	TRBV5-1	NA	TGCGCCAGCAGCCCAGGGAGCTCTGGGGCCAACGTCCTGACTTTC	CASSPGSSGANVLTF
TRBJ1-5	NA	TRBV6-1	NA	TGTGCCAGCAGTGGTAAGTTAGGGGCGGGCTGTTTCAATCAGCCCCAGCATTTT	CASSGKLGAGCFNQPQHF
TRBJ2-5	NA	TRBV18	TRBD1	TGTGCCAGCTCACCAGACCGGACAGGGCTTGGGACCCAGTACTTC	CASSPDRTGLGTQYF
TRBJ2-4	NA	TRBV5-6	NA	TGTGCCAGCAGCCCCGCAGGCGTTCTAGCCAAAAACATTCAGTACTTC	CASSPAGVLAKNIQYF
TRBJ1-2	NA	TRBV5-1	NA	TGCGCCAGCAGGGAGTTCAGCGAGGGCGGCTACACCTTC	CASREFSEGGYTF
TRBJ2-7	NA	TRBV18	NA	TGTGCCAGCTCAAACAGGGAGTTGAATGACGAGCAGTACTTC	CASSNRELNDEQYF
TRBJ2-4	NA	TRBV2	NA	TGTGCCAGCAGTATCGCGGGACCAAAAAACATTCAGTACTTC	CASSIAGPKNIQYF
TRBJ1-2	NA	TRBV5-4	TRBD1	TGTGCCAGCAGCATTGCCGGGACAGGGAACTATGGCTACACCTTC	CASSIAGTGNYGYTF
TRBJ2-3	NA	TRBV27	NA	TGTGCCAGCAGTCCTCTCCAGGGGCTTAGGGAGATCGAAGATACGCAGTATTTT	CASSPLQGLREIEDTQYF
TRBJ2-1	NA	TRBV11-2	NA	TGTGCCAGCAGCTTAGGGGGCTCCTACAATGAGCAGTTCTTC	CASSLGGSYNEQFF
TRBJ2-2	NA	TRBV9	TRBD1	TGTGCCAGCAGTTTTACTCCGGGACAGGGTCGGAGCGGGGAGCTGTTTTTT	CASSFTPGQGRSGELFF
TRBJ1-2	NA	TRBV2	NA	TGTGCCAGCAGGACAGCGGTGACCTATGGCTACACCTTC	CASRTAVTYGYTF
TRBJ1-2	NA	TRBV10-3	NA	TGTGCCATCAGTGCCATTCTTGAATATGGCTACACCTTC	CAISAILEYGYTF
TRBJ2-3	once	TRBV10-3	NA	TGTGGGCAGGGGTCCGTCGCAGATACGCAGTATTTT	CGQGSVADTQYF
TRBJ1-3	NA	TRBV6-1	NA	TGTGCCAGCAGTGACTCACACTCTGGAAACACCATATATTTT	CASSDSHSGNTIYF
TRBJ2-3	once	TRBV4-1	TRBD1	TGCGCCAGCAGCCAAATAGACAGGGTGGTCACAGATACGCAGTATTTT	CASSQIDRVVTDTQYF
TRBJ2-2	NA	TRBV19	NA	TGTGCCAGTAGTATAGGGTCAGGGTATGGGGAGCTGTTTTTT	CASSIGSGYGELFF
TRBJ2-1	NA	TRBV7-2	NA	TGTGCCAGCAGCCCACAGGGTCTTGAGCAGTTCTTC	CASSPQGLEQFF
TRBJ2-1	once	TRBV7-3	NA	TGTGCCAGCAGCTTAACCCGAGGGCCTTACAATGAGCAGTTCTTC	CASSLTRGPYNEQFF
TRBJ2-6	NA	TRBV29-1	NA	TGCAGCTCCAGGGACTCTGGGGCCAACGTCCTGACTTTC	CSSRDSGANVLTF
TRBJ2-7	NA	TRBV6-5	TRBD2	TGTGCCAGCAGCTATACTAGCGGGAGCTCCTACGAGCAGTACTTC	CASSYTSGSSYEQYF
TRBJ2-7	once	TRBV6-6	TRBD1	TGTGCCAGCAGTTTATCGGGACAGTTTCCCTCCTACGAGCAGTACTTC	CASSLSGQFPSYEQYF
TRBJ2-2	NA	TRBV30	NA	TGTGCCTGGAGTGTACAGGGGGGGATGAGGAACACCGGGGAGCTGTTTTTT	CAWSVQGGMRNTGELFF
TRBJ2-2	NA	TRBV7-6	TRBD1	TGTGCCAGCAGCTTAGGGTCCGGGACAGGGGGCTCGCCCGGGGAGCTGTTTTTT	CASSLGSGTGGSPGELFF
TRBJ2-7	NA	TRBV5-1	TRBD1	TGCGCCAGCAGCTTGGGTGGGACAGGCACTACCTACGAGCAGTACTTC	CASSLGGTGTTYEQYF
TRBJ2-1	NA	TRBV5-5	TRBD2	TGTGCCAGCAGCTTGTCCACGGGGGGGAGCTCCTACAATGAGCAGTTCTTC	CASSLSTGGSSYNEQFF
TRBJ1-1	NA	TRBV19	NA	TGTGCCAGTAGTAACCCCTCGACCGAAGCTTTCTTT	CASSNPSTEAFF
TRBJ2-1	NA	TRBV10-3	NA	TGTGCCATCAGTTCCCAGGGGAGCTACAATGAGCAGTTCTTC	CAISSQGSYNEQFF
TRBJ1-5	NA	TRBV7-2	NA	TGTGCCAGCAGTGGGGGAAATCAGCCCCAGCATTTT	CASSGGNQPQHF
TRBJ2-1	once	TRBV2	TRBD2	TGTGCCAGCAGTGGAGCTAGCGGGAGGGTCCCCTACAATGAGCAGTTCTTC	CASSGASGRVPYNEQFF
TRBJ2-1	NA	TRBV4-3	TRBD2	TGCGCCAGCAGCCTCAAGCGGGGATCTTACAATGAGCAGTTCTTC	CASSLKRGSYNEQFF
TRBJ2-7	NA	TRBV7-9	NA	TGTGCCAGCAGCCCCGGCTACGAGCAGTACTTC	CASSPGYEQYF
TRBJ2-7	NA	TRBV7-8	NA	TGTGCCAGCAGCTGGGGTAGCTCCTACGAGCAGTACTTC	CASSWGSSYEQYF
TRBJ2-3	NA	TRBV11-3	TRBD2	TGTGCCAGCAGCCCACGGACTAGCGGAGCAGATACGCAGTATTTT	CASSPRTSGADTQYF
TRBJ1-1	NA	TRBV27	NA	TGTGCCAGCACCCCTCGCCGGGGGATGAACACTGAAGCTTTCTTT	CASTPRRGMNTEAFF